This TCR beta chain was profiled in a study of T cell repertoires in cytomegalovirus infection. This clonotype was observed a handful of times. Germline lookup yields CDR1 MNHEY and CDR2 SMNVEV (reference sequence). V lost 3 bases to trimming and J lost 11 bases, with 16 bases between them. The CDR3 totals 13 residues. TCRdb reanalysed the reads using MiXCR and keeps one entry per CDR3 protein. The sample yields 300,000 to 400,000 distinct CDR3 sequences, around 9.5% seen once. This TCR came from a human donor in good health (CMV status not recorded). Some clones in this sample may be carry-over from other donors' samples. The chain uses TRBV27 and TRBJ2-5; no clear D. The sequenced sample consisted of PBMCs. CDR3 in DNA: TGTGCCAGCAGTTTGAAGATACTCGACCCTCAGTACTTC. It specifies CASSLKILDPQYF.